This is a list of T cell receptor beta chains from one sample in a study of identical twins. TCRdb analysed the 5' RACE reads with MiXCR anew, one entry per CDR3 protein. Here the sample spans approximately 500,000 distinct CDR3 sequences, roughly 15% being singletons. This same sample was also part of a study on yellow fever vaccine responses in identical twins.

Sequencing used CD4+ T cells sorted from blood. The receptors here all came from a woman younger than 35 in good health. Both conserved end residues are part of each CDR3. The D gene is left open where the match is weak. Clone size is shown for a subset of rows, as once, few, many or a class of expanded clone.

cdr3_aa cdr3_nt clone_size v_call d_call j_call
CASSLAGDSYNEQFF TGCGCCAGCAGCTTGGCCGGGGACTCCTACAATGAGCAGTTCTTC many TRBV5-1 . TRBJ2-1
CAIRGPGTTNYGYTF TGTGCCATCAGGGGACCCGGGACAACTAACTATGGCTACACCTTC . TRBV10-3 . TRBJ1-2
CASSDGSGANVLTF TGCGCCAGCAGTGATGGCTCCGGGGCCAACGTCCTGACTTTC many TRBV5-1 . TRBJ2-6
CASSDGPGQKGSGELFF TGCGCCAGCAGCGACGGACCGGGACAGAAGGGTTCCGGGGAGCTGTTTTTT . TRBV4-1 TRBD1 TRBJ2-2
CASRTQGGSFYNEQFF TGTGCCAGCAGGACCCAAGGGGGATCCTTCTACAATGAGCAGTTCTTC . TRBV6-1 . TRBJ2-1
CASSPGTGSYYGYTF TGTGCCAGCTCACCAGGCACAGGGAGCTACTATGGCTACACCTTC few TRBV18 . TRBJ1-2
CSARGTSGSTKKSISSYEQYF TGCAGTGCTAGAGGGACTAGCGGGAGCACTAAAAAATCCATATCTTCCTACGAGCAGTACTTC . TRBV20-1 TRBD2 TRBJ2-7
CASSKLAGLSTDTQYF TGTGCCAGCAGCAAACTAGCGGGACTGAGCACAGATACGCAGTATTTT . TRBV28 TRBD2 TRBJ2-3
CASSRTPSGGAEQFF TGTGCCAGCAGCAGAACCCCTAGCGGGGGGGCTGAGCAGTTCTTC . TRBV7-6 TRBD2 TRBJ2-1
CATSIPGYRNYGYTF TGTGCCACCAGTATCCCGGGCTACAGAAACTATGGCTACACCTTC few TRBV15 . TRBJ1-2
CSARDRGRYNEQFF TGCAGTGCTAGAGATAGGGGGAGATACAATGAGCAGTTCTTC . TRBV20-1 . TRBJ2-1
CASSQDWASGRNEQFF TGTGCCAGCAGCCAAGATTGGGCTAGCGGGAGAAATGAGCAGTTCTTC . TRBV4-2 TRBD2 TRBJ2-1
CASSHDPSGLRTDTQYF TGTGCCAGCAGCCATGACCCGAGCGGGCTTCGCACAGATACGCAGTATTTT . TRBV3-1 . TRBJ2-3
CASSLQGASTDTQYF TGTGCCAGCAGCCTCCAGGGGGCCAGCACAGATACGCAGTATTTT . TRBV7-3 TRBD1 TRBJ2-3
CASSVDKNIQYF TGTGCCAGCAGCGTAGACAAAAACATTCAGTACTTC few TRBV9 . TRBJ2-4
CSARLAGVSYEQYF TGCAGTGCTAGGTTAGCGGGAGTCAGTTACGAGCAGTACTTC few TRBV20-1 TRBD2 TRBJ2-7
CASSFGASNTGELFF TGTGCCAGCAGCTTCGGGGCCTCGAACACCGGGGAGCTGTTTTTT once TRBV11-2 . TRBJ2-2
CASSLGQRNSYNEQFF TGCGCCAGCAGCTTGGGGCAGCGAAATTCCTACAATGAGCAGTTCTTC . TRBV5-1 . TRBJ2-1
CATFSGVGNTIYF TGTGCCACCTTCTCGGGAGTGGGAAACACCATATATTTT few TRBV10-3 . TRBJ1-3
CSVEEPEKTDTQYF TGCAGCGTTGAAGAGCCAGAGAAAACAGATACGCAGTATTTT many TRBV29-1 . TRBJ2-3
CASSVEQGAGNEQFF TGTGCCAGCAGCGTAGAACAGGGGGCTGGCAATGAGCAGTTCTTC many TRBV9 TRBD1 TRBJ2-1
CSAPKEAPGTEAFF TGCAGCGCCCCAAAGGAGGCTCCGGGCACTGAAGCTTTCTTT few TRBV29-1 . TRBJ1-1
CASSVGDAIPTDTQYF TGTGCCAGCAGCGTAGGCGATGCTATCCCCACAGATACGCAGTATTTT once TRBV9 . TRBJ2-3
CSATQATDTQYF TGCAGTGCCACCCAGGCCACAGATACGCAGTATTTT . TRBV20-1 . TRBJ2-3
CATSDFDAGLETQYF TGTGCCACCAGTGATTTTGATGCGGGGCTCGAGACCCAGTACTTC . TRBV24-1 . TRBJ2-5
CASRPQVDTEAFF TGTGCCAGCAGACCTCAGGTTGACACTGAAGCTTTCTTT few TRBV7-9 . TRBJ1-1
CATRQGPSGNTIYF TGTGCCACCCGACAGGGCCCCTCTGGAAACACCATATATTTT few TRBV28 TRBD1 TRBJ1-3
CASSLGRGWETQYF TGTGCCTCCTCCCTTGGGAGGGGCTGGGAGACCCAGTACTTC . TRBV12-3/TRBV12-4 TRBD2 TRBJ2-5
CASKGVAGSNEQFF TGTGCCAGCAAGGGGGTAGCGGGGTCAAATGAGCAGTTCTTC many TRBV2 TRBD2 TRBJ2-1
CATSDLGRGEDTGELFF TGTGCCACCAGTGATTTAGGACGAGGCGAGGACACCGGGGAGCTGTTTTTT many TRBV24-1 . TRBJ2-2